This T cell receptor beta chain was recorded in a study of T cell repertoires in cytomegalovirus infection. One entry per CDR3 protein results from TCRdb running MiXCR on the reads. The sample records 300,000 to 400,000 distinct CDR3 sequences, about 28% being singletons. The CDR3 contains 12 residues. Germline-derived CDR1 and CDR2 are MNHEY and SMNVEV (reference sequence). About this clonotype itself: Its antigen is still unknown.

V usage is TRBV27 and J usage is TRBJ2-5; 8 bases fit TRBD2. The sample was cultured PBMCs, taken from culture after CMV antigen stimulation. The receptor comes from a human donor in good health (CMV status not recorded). Some clones in this sample may be carry-over from other donors' samples. CDR3 loop: CASGGRKETQYF. DNA of the CDR3: TGTGCTTCGGGAGGGCGGAAAGAGACCCAGTACTTC.